This passage covers 24 T cell receptor beta chains from one sample sequenced in a study of identical twins. A single record per CDR3 protein comes from TCRdb applying MiXCR to the 5' RACE reads. The sample lists 640,000 or so distinct CDR3 sequences, over 5% occurring once. Sequenced: naive T cells sorted from blood. The receptors here all came from a man aged 18 to 30 in good health.

The CDR3: CSAGRDAQETQYF. Here the CDR3 DNA reads TGCAGTGCTGGCAGGGACGCCCAAGAGACCCAGTACTTC. The genes are TRBV20-1 and TRBJ2-5, with D perhaps given as TRBD1 or TRBD2 (5 bases each). V lost 5 bases and J lost 1, with 11 bases in between. This CDR3 has 13 residues. CDR1 is DFQATT and CDR2 is SNEGSKA in the germline V gene (reference sequence).

This clonotype was seen many times. This chain joins TRBV7-9 and TRBJ1-5, with D perhaps matching TRBD1 (5 bases). The CDR3 extends over 14 amino acids. Trimming pared 4 bases from V and 6 bases from J, leaving 13 bases between. The germline CDR1 and CDR2 sequences are SEHNR and FQNEAQ (reference sequence). The CDR3 DNA is TGTGCCAGCAGCTCCCCGGGGGTCAGTCAGCCCCAGCATTTT. Protein sequence: CASSSPGVSQPQHF.

This clonotype was recorded many times. J is TRBJ2-1 and V is TRBV6-5; 11 nucleotides agree with TRBD2. The length of the CDR3 is 17 residues. The J segment lost 7 bases and the V segment lost 2 bases, leaving 10 bases of the junction unmatched. Per germline, CDR1 MNHEY and CDR2 SVGAGI. The CDR3 here is CASSYLLAGGGQNEQFF. CDR3 in DNA: TGTGCCAGCAGTTACCTCCTAGCGGGAGGTGGTCAGAATGAGCAGTTCTTC.

V is TRBV11-2 and J is TRBJ2-7, with 12 bases lining up with TRBD2. Germline CDR1 and CDR2: SGHAT and FQNNGV. V lost 1 base and J lost 0; bases outside the gene matches: 4. The CDR3 runs to 17 residues. CDR3 residues: CASSLVKTSGSSYEQYF. CDR3 bases: TGTGCCAGCAGCTTAGTCAAGACTAGCGGGAGCTCCTACGAGCAGTACTTC.

This clonotype was counted only a few times. The chain recombines TRBV6-1 with TRBJ1-3; weak D call: TRBD1 (5 bases). Germline V gives CDR1 MNHNS, CDR2 SASEGT. CDR3 length equals 15 residues. With 2 bases removed from V and 0 bases from J, the gap between germline ends came to 8 bases. The CDR3 loop reads CASSELRGSGNTIYF. CDR3 nucleotide sequence: TGTGCCAGCAGTGAACTAAGGGGCTCTGGAAACACCATATATTTT.

This clonotype was counted many times. This chain links TRBV7-9 with TRBJ1-4; weak D call: TRBD1 (5 bases). From germline, CDR1 is SEHNR and CDR2 FQNEAQ (reference sequence). The V end was cut by 5 bases, the J end by 10 bases, with 11 bases between. The CDR3 sequence is 12 residues long. The CDR3 spells CASSQDRGKLFF. CDR3 coding DNA: TGTGCCAGCAGCCAAGACAGAGGAAAACTGTTTTTT.

The chain employs TRBV27 and TRBJ1-1; no definite D call. The length of the CDR3 is 15 residues. The V gene lost 8 bases and the J gene lost 4 bases, with 20 bases spanning the gap. Germline loops: CDR1 MNHEY, CDR2 SMNVEV (reference sequence). Here the CDR3 DNA reads TGTGCCAGCTCAGACCTACAGTTACGGGGCACTGAAGCTTTCTTT. Translated: CASSDLQLRGTEAFF.

The table lists this clonotype with many counts. V and J are TRBV11-2 and TRBJ2-2; unclear D gene. Germline CDR1 and CDR2: SGHAT and FQNNGV. Trimming removed 2 bases from V and 3 bases from J, with 4 bases in between. The CDR3 runs to 13 residues. CDR3 amino acids: CASSLRDTGELFF. The CDR3 bases are TGTGCCAGCAGCTTAAGGGACACCGGGGAGCTGTTTTTT.

The J gene is TRBJ1-3, the V gene TRBV12-3 or TRBV12-4; perhaps TRBD1 as D (5 bases). V lost 8 bases and J lost 0, with 17 bases in between. The length of the CDR3 is 16 residues. DNA for the CDR3: TGTGCCAGCCGATTCCGGGGGAGCCGCTCTGGAAACACCATATATTTT. It specifies CASRFRGSRSGNTIYF.

This clonotype was picked up a small number of times. The V and J genes are TRBV7-9 and TRBJ1-4; D call uncertain. This CDR3 is 12 amino acids long. Germline CDR1 and CDR2: SEHNR and FQNEAQ (reference sequence). Trimming removed 3 bases from V and 8 bases from J, with 7 bases in between. Written as DNA, the CDR3 is TGTGCCAGCAGCTTTCCCGGAGAAAAACTGTTTTTT. Translating gives CASSFPGEKLFF.

This clonotype has more than one count but fewer than ten. V gene TRBV11-2 combines with J gene TRBJ2-5, with D perhaps matching TRBD1 or TRBD2 (6 bases each). Germline CDR1 and CDR2: SGHAT and FQNNGV. Trimming left V 5 bases short and J 5 bases short, with 18 bases between. The CDR3 extends over 15 amino acids. The CDR3 loop reads CASSLLWGARETQYF. The CDR3 DNA is TGTGCCAGCAGCCTACTCTGGGGGGCTAGGGAGACCCAGTACTTC.

This clonotype was counted at least ten times. V and J are TRBV4-3 and TRBJ2-5, with D unresolved. Looked up from germline, CDR1 is LGHNA and CDR2 is YSLEER. The CDR3 has 16 residues. V shed 1 base and J shed 1 base, with 13 bases lying between them. The DNA of the CDR3 is TGCGCCAGCAGCCAAGTGGTCCTAAGTATCCAAGAGACCCAGTACTTC. It is translated as CASSQVVLSIQETQYF.

This clonotype was detected ten times or more. The CDR3 loop is CATSDPGTSGAYNEQFF. The CDR3 DNA follows: TGTGCCACCAGTGACCCCGGCACTAGCGGGGCCTACAATGAGCAGTTCTTC. The V call is TRBV24-1, the J call TRBJ2-1; 10 bases map to TRBD2. This CDR3 has 17 amino acids. Trimming took 4 bases from V and 2 from J; bases not matched to a gene: 7. Germline lookup yields CDR1 KGHDR and CDR2 SFDVKD.

This clonotype was counted at least ten times. This rearrangement joins TRBV10-2 to TRBJ1-6, with unresolved D. V gave up 5 bases and J gave up 11 bases, with 13 bases separating them. The length of the CDR3 is 13 residues. CDR1 and CDR2 from the germline V gene are WSHSY and SAAADI. The CDR3 protein is CASSNLAGTPLHF. The CDR3 DNA is TGCGCCAGCAGTAACCTGGCCGGCACACCCCTCCACTTT.

The V and J genes are TRBV7-9 and TRBJ1-1; a weak D match, TRBD1 (6 bases). Germline CDR1 reads SEHNR; CDR2 reads FQNEAQ (reference sequence). The ends were cut back, 5 bases at V and 0 bases at J, with 13 bases in the middle. The CDR3 contains 15 residues. In DNA form, the CDR3 reads TGTGCCAGCAGCGGCACAGGGAACTTGAACACTGAAGCTTTCTTT. Amino acids: CASSGTGNLNTEAFF.

This clonotype was counted only a few times. Here the CDR3 reads CASSDRSSGANVLTF. In DNA, the CDR3 is TGTGCCAGCAGTGACCGAAGCTCTGGGGCCAACGTCCTGACTTTC. This sequence joins TRBV5-5 and TRBJ2-6; D is undetermined. Trimming stripped 5 bases from V and 0 bases from J, with 9 bases between. Germline V CDR1 and CDR2: SGHKS, YYEKEE (reference sequence). CDR3 length equals 15 residues.

This clonotype was seen many times. The genes are TRBV5-6 and TRBJ1-1; no clear D. CDR1 and CDR2 from the germline V gene are SGHDT and YYEEEE. Deletions cut 3 bases from V and 0 bases from J, with 6 bases between. This CDR3 is built from 13 residues. The CDR3 DNA reads as TGTGCCAGCAGCTGGGTGTTGAACACTGAAGCTTTCTTT. It translates to CASSWVLNTEAFF.

This clonotype was seen a handful of times. The chain is built from TRBV12-3 or TRBV12-4 and TRBJ1-5, with D perhaps matching TRBD1 (5 bases). V lost 2 bases and J lost 9, with 8 bases in between. CDR3 length: 12 residues. The CDR3 DNA sequence: TGTGCCAGCAGTTTAATGGGGGGGCCCCAGCATTTT. This encodes CASSLMGGPQHF.

This clonotype showed up just a few times. The chain combines TRBV30 with TRBJ2-2, with 14 bases fitting TRBD2. With V trimmed by 4 bases and J by 6 bases, 4 bases remained unmatched. The V gene's germline CDR1 is GTSNPN and CDR2 SVGIG (reference sequence). This CDR3 has 15 amino acids. DNA for the CDR3: TGTGCCTGGACTCCGGGACTAGCGGGAGCCGGGGAGCTGTTTTTT. It is translated as CAWTPGLAGAGELFF.

In this sample, this clonotype turned up many times. The J gene is TRBJ1-1, the V gene TRBV29-1; D call uncertain. V lost 3 bases to trimming and J lost 8 bases, with 22 bases between them. This CDR3 has 15 residues. Germline CDR1 reads SQVTM; CDR2 reads ANQGSEA. This CDR3 is CSVDGLGPRTGEAFF. CDR3 coding DNA: TGCAGCGTTGACGGGCTGGGCCCCCGGACGGGCGAAGCTTTCTTT.

This clonotype occurred a few times. The V and J genes are TRBV7-2 and TRBJ1-4; D is unresolved. With 5 bases removed from V and 8 bases from J, the gap between germline ends came to 12 bases. Germline CDR1 is SGHTA and CDR2 is FQGNSA. The CDR3 loop spans 13 amino acids. CDR3 DNA: TGTGCCAGCAGCCTCTCGCTCTTCGAAAAACTGTTTTTT. Residues: CASSLSLFEKLFF.

This clonotype came up a few times. V usage is TRBV5-1 and J usage is TRBJ1-1; D uncertain. The CDR3 length is 14 residues. V was trimmed by 1 base and J by 0 bases, leaving 7 bases between them. From germline, CDR1 is SGHRS and CDR2 YFSETQ. The CDR3 protein is CASSLSSMNTEAFF. In nucleotides, the CDR3 is TGCGCCAGCAGCTTGTCCAGCATGAACACTGAAGCTTTCTTT. Based on the CDR3 plus reference TRBV5-1 and TRBJ1-1, the full variable domain is KAGVTQTPRYLIKTRGQQVTLSCSPISGHRSVSWYQQTPGQGLQFLFEYFSETQRNKGNFPGRFSGRQFSNSRSEMNVSTLELGDSALYLCASSLSSMNTEAFFGQGTRLTVV.

This clonotype was picked up many times. The chain uses TRBV2 and TRBJ2-7; 13 nucleotides align to TRBD2. V gave up 7 bases and J gave up 4 bases; unmatched junction bases: 10. Germline lookup yields CDR1 SNHLY and CDR2 FYNNEI. This CDR3 comprises 16 residues. CDR3 protein: CASKIRTSGRLYEQYV. The CDR3 region has the DNA TGTGCCAGCAAAATTAGGACTAGCGGGAGACTGTACGAGCAGTACGTC.

In this sample, this clonotype turned up a few times. V gene TRBV20-1 combines with J gene TRBJ2-4; 8 bases are a match to TRBD2. This CDR3 has 14 amino acids. V dropped 2 bases and J dropped 7; count of bases not matched to a gene: 7. The germline V gene has CDR1 DFQATT and CDR2 SNEGSKA (reference sequence). The CDR3 region has the DNA TGCAGTGCTAGACCCGGGACTAGGTCGAACATTCAGTACTTC. It is translated as CSARPGTRSNIQYF.